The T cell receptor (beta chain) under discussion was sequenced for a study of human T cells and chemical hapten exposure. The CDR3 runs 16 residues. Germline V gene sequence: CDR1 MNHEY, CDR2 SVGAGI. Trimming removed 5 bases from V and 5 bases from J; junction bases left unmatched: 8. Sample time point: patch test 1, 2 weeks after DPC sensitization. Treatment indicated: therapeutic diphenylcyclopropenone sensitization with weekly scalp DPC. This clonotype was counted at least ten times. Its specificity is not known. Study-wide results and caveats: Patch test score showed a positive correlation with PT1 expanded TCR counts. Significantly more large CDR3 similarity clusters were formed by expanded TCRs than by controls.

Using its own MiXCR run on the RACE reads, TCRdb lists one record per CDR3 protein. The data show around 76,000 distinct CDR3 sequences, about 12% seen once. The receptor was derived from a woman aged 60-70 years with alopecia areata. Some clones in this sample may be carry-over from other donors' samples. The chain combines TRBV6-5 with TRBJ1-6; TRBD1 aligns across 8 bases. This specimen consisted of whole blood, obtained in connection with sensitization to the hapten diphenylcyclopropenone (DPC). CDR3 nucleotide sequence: TGTGCCAGCAGTCTTGGACAGGGACTGGATAATTCACCCCTCCACTTT. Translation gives CASSLGQGLDNSPLHF.